This T cell receptor (beta chain) came from a study of blood T cells in healthy people across ages. The wider study: About one barcoded beta molecule per two T cells came from capture by template switching.

Combining a sample-barcoded 5' primer with a J-beta primer mix, a second PCR ran for about 6 to 11 cycles. TCRdb ran MiXCR on the 5' RACE reads and lists one entry per CDR3 protein. Of some 1.5 million distinct CDR3 sequences listed, approximately 43% are singletons. Per germline, CDR1 SGDLS and CDR2 YYNGEE. The CDR3 spans 14 residues. V lost 3 bases, J lost 11 bases, and 20 bases lay in between. The receptor was derived from a woman between 18 and 29 years old in good health. The sample taken for sequencing was blood. The chain uses TRBV9 and TRBJ2-5; D ambiguous. The CDR3 DNA sequence: TGTGCCAGCAGCGCGCAACCAGACTTCAATGAGCAGTACTTC. Translating gives CASSAQPDFNEQYF.